The sample holds many counts of the clone carrying this T cell receptor (beta chain). The target antigen is unknown. This record belongs to a study of T cells in Graves' hyperthyroidism and ophthalmopathy. Findings of the study overall: With a median lead of roughly 6.8 months before onset, the model predicted ophthalmopathy.

Graves' hyperthyroidism is called stable when ophthalmopathy does not progress within 18 months. Patients were aged 18 to 65, had disease duration under 2 months, and had newly diagnosed hyperthyroidism. Unmatched junction bases numbered 5, after V lost 11 bases and J lost 11 bases. Germline V gene sequence: CDR1 SNHLY, CDR2 FYNNEI. CDR3 length: 12 amino acids. Amplification of TCR beta CDR3 regions used RNA as the template. During a first-round RT-PCR of the TCR CDR3, the HTBI primer set was used. One entry per CDR3 protein results from TCRdb running MiXCR on the multiplex PCR reads. The repertoire consists of roughly 800,000 distinct CDR3 sequences, with roughly 40% occurring once and the leading ten covering roughly 8.3%.

What was sequenced was blood. The clonotype originates from a young man with Graves' hyperthyroidism. This chain uses TRBV2 with TRBJ1-6; 11 bases map to TRBD1. For the CDR3, the DNA is TGTGCCGGGACAGGGGGATCTGCACCCCTCCACTTT. It codes for CAGTGGSAPLHF.